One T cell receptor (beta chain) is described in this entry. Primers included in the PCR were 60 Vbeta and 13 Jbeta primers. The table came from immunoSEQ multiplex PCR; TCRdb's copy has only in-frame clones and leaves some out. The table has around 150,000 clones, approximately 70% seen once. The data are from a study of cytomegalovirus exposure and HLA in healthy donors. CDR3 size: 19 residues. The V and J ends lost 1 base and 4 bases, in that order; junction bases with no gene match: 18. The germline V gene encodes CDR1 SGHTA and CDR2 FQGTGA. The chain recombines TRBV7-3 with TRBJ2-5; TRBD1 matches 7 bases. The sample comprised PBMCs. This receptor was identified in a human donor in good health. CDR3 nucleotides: TGTGCCAGCAGCTTAAACCTCTCGGTTGGGCAGGGGGTGGGAGAGACCCAGTACTTC. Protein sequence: CASSLNLSVGQGVGETQYF.